A single sample is the source of the 29 T cell receptor beta chains below, sequenced in a study of PD-L1 blockade in urothelial cancer. Data came from immunoSEQ multiplex PCR; TCRdb stores just in-frame clones and leaves some out. In the table there are roughly 60,000 clones, over 75% of which are singletons. The starting material was PBMCs, obtained around atezolizumab (anti-PD-L1) treatment. The receptors come from a man between 65 and 85 years old with urothelial cancer.

The chain carries TRBV27 and TRBJ1-1; 8 positions agree with TRBD1. CDR3 length: 15 residues. The V gene end was trimmed by 6 bases and the J gene end by 1 base; junction bases not matched to a gene: 7. Germline assignment: CDR1 MNHEY and CDR2 SMNVEV (reference sequence). CDR3 loop: CASSPDRGWNTEAFF. CDR3 bases: TGTGCCAGCAGCCCCGACAGGGGATGGAACACTGAAGCTTTCTTT.

The V call is TRBV27, the J call TRBJ2-1, with 8 nucleotides matching TRBD1. Germline CDR1 is MNHEY and CDR2 is SMNVEV (reference sequence). V trimming: 5 bases; J trimming: 8 bases; junction bases outside the gene matches: 8. This CDR3 comprises 14 residues. In DNA form, the CDR3 reads TGTGCCAGCAGTGTCTACAGGGGGAACGATGAGCAGTTCTTC. It yields the protein CASSVYRGNDEQFF.

This rearrangement joins TRBV19 to TRBJ1-2; perhaps TRBD1 as D (5 bases). V was clipped by 10 bases and J by 4 bases, with 19 bases between them. CDR3 length: 14 residues. Germline assignment: CDR1 LNHDA and CDR2 SQIVND (reference sequence). CDR3 coding DNA: TGTGCCACCTCTCTGGGGTCGGGGGTCTATGGCTACACCTTC. Its protein product is CATSLGSGVYGYTF. Using reference TRBV19 and TRBJ1-2 for the parts outside the CDR3, the full variable domain is DGGITQSPKYLFRKEGQNVTLSCEQNLNHDAMYWYRQDPGQGLRLIYYSQIVNDFQKGDIAEGYSVSREKKESFPLTVTSAQKNPTAFYLCATSLGSGVYGYTFGSGTRLTVV.

This clone was detected a few times. J is TRBJ2-3 and V is TRBV6-1; 8 positions agree with TRBD2. This CDR3 contains 15 residues. The germline gives CDR1 MNHNS, CDR2 SASEGT. The V segment lost 6 bases and the J segment 1 base; nucleotides outside the gene matches: 6. CDR3 sequence: CASRRIAGRTDTQYF. Here the CDR3 DNA reads TGTGCCAGCAGACGGATAGCGGGGCGCACAGATACGCAGTATTTT.

The sample holds one count of this clone. The V and J genes are TRBV18 and TRBJ2-2; D not resolved. The V gene lost 2 bases and the J gene lost 2 bases, with 6 bases spanning the gap. This CDR3 region has 14 residues. The V gene's germline CDR1 is KGHSH and CDR2 LQKENI. CDR3 nucleotide sequence: TGTGCCAGCTCACCAGCACTCAACACCGGGGAGCTGTTTTTT. Amino acid sequence: CASSPALNTGELFF.

The chain has TRBV28 and TRBJ2-7, with D possibly being TRBD1 (6 bases). Germline loops: CDR1 MDHEN, CDR2 SYDVKM. The CDR3 is made up of 14 amino acids. Trimming shortened V by 3 bases and J by 5 bases, and 14 bases separated the two germline ends. The CDR3 here is CASSLTGFGHEQYF. CDR3 nucleotides: TGTGCCAGCAGTTTGACAGGATTTGGCCACGAGCAGTACTTC.

The chain employs TRBV2 and TRBJ1-1, with unresolved D. V was cut by 4 bases and J by 3 bases, with 18 bases left in between. Per germline, CDR1 SNHLY and CDR2 FYNNEI. The CDR3 runs to 16 residues. The CDR3 nucleotides read TGTGCCAGCAGTGTCGCTCAACCCGGGTCGGACACTGAAGCTTTCTTT. It is translated as CASSVAQPGSDTEAFF.

The rearrangement uses TRBV4-2 and TRBJ2-7, with 12 positions matching TRBD2. The CDR3 spans 15 residues. Germline CDR1 is LGHNA and CDR2 is YNFKEQ. The ends lost 3 bases at V and 0 bases at J; junction bases unmatched: 0. The CDR3 bases are TGTGCCAGCAGCCAGACTAGCGGGAGCTCCTACGAGCAGTACTTC. Encoded protein: CASSQTSGSSYEQYF.

This clone was detected a few times. The chain employs TRBV30 and TRBJ2-7; D possibly corresponds to TRBD1 (5 bases). The CDR3 has 13 residues. The ends were cut back, 0 bases at V and 2 bases at J, with 8 bases in the middle. CDR1 and CDR2 from the germline V gene are GTSNPN and SVGIG (reference sequence). CDR3: CAWSVTRAYEQYF. For the CDR3, the DNA is TGTGCCTGGAGTGTAACCAGGGCCTACGAGCAGTACTTC.

V gene TRBV6-5 combines with J gene TRBJ1-2, with 8 bases lining up with TRBD1. Germline V lookup: CDR1 MNHEY, CDR2 SVGAGI. Losses at the gene ends were 8 bases for V and 5 bases for J; bases not matched to a gene: 10. The CDR3 runs to 14 residues. The CDR3 region is CASHQGAASYGYTF. The CDR3 bases are TGTGCCAGCCATCAGGGGGCGGCGTCTTATGGCTACACCTTC.

The J gene is TRBJ1-1, the V gene TRBV6-1; the D is unclear. The V and J ends lost 4 bases and 0 bases respectively, with 6 bases between them. CDR1 MNHNS and CDR2 SASEGT come from the germline V gene. This CDR3 spans 13 amino acids. The CDR3 sequence: CASSGTVNTEAFF. Here the CDR3 DNA reads TGTGCCAGCAGTGGAACAGTGAACACTGAAGCTTTCTTT.

This sequence joins TRBV15 and TRBJ2-7; 8 bases fit TRBD2. The CDR3 totals 15 residues. Germline CDR1 reads LNHNV; CDR2 reads YYDKDF (reference sequence). The J segment lost 6 bases and the V segment lost 0 bases, leaving 7 bases of the junction unmatched. CDR3 in DNA: TGTGCCACCAGCAGAGATAGGCGGCGGGAGGCCGAGCAGTACTTC. Amino acid sequence: CATSRDRRREAEQYF.

This clone is deemed medium-sized. The rearrangement uses TRBV18 and TRBJ2-2, with D maybe TRBD1 (6 bases). This CDR3 is built from 15 residues. Between the trimmed V and J ends, which lost 3 bases and 1 base, there was a span of 9 bases. Germline CDR1 reads KGHSH; CDR2 reads LQKENI. CDR3 sequence (DNA): TGTGCCAGCTCACCCCCGACAGGGAACACCGGGGAGCTGTTTTTT. As protein: CASSPPTGNTGELFF.

This clone was seen a few times. This chain uses TRBV25-1 with TRBJ2-3; D is unclear. Per germline, CDR1 MGHDK and CDR2 SYGVNS. The CDR3 contains 14 residues. V lost 3 bases and J 0 bases, leaving 7 bases between the germline ends. The chain's CDR3 is CASSDSPSTDTQYF. CDR3 nucleotide sequence: TGTGCCAGCAGTGATTCCCCTAGCACAGATACGCAGTATTTT.

This clone appeared once. This chain joins TRBV5-6 and TRBJ1-1; D is possibly TRBD1 (6 bases). The CDR3 sequence is 14 residues long. The V end was cut by 0 bases, the J end by 3 bases, with 9 bases between. Germline V gives CDR1 SGHDT, CDR2 YYEEEE. CDR3 protein: CASSLAGADTEAFF. As DNA, the CDR3 is TGTGCCAGCAGCTTGGCAGGGGCGGACACTGAAGCTTTCTTT.

The CDR3 DNA sequence: TGTGCCAGCTGGGAAGGGGATAGCAATCAGCCCCAGCATTTT. Protein product: CASWEGDSNQPQHF. This chain links TRBV6-5 with TRBJ1-5; weak D call: TRBD1 (5 bases). Germline V gene lookup returns CDR1 MNHEY and CDR2 SVGAGI. V dropped 8 bases and J dropped 0 bases, with 11 bases sitting between them. This CDR3 region has 14 residues.

V gene TRBV18 combines with J gene TRBJ1-2; D possibly corresponds to TRBD1 (6 bases). The CDR3 is 13 amino acids. Germline V lookup: CDR1 KGHSH, CDR2 LQKENI. Trimming cost V 2 bases and J 7 bases, with 11 bases left between them. This CDR3 is CASSPLDRSGYTF. CDR3 DNA: TGTGCCAGCTCACCATTGGACAGATCTGGCTACACCTTC.

The chain carries TRBV6-5 and TRBJ1-2, with D unclear. V was shortened by 2 bases and J by 9 bases, with 19 bases between the two germline ends. Germline-derived CDR1 and CDR2 are MNHEY and SVGAGI. This CDR3 contains 15 residues. As DNA, the CDR3 is TGTGCCAGCAGTTACGGGCACATCGCTGAGAGTAGCTACACCTTC. This codes for CASSYGHIAESSYTF.

The chain carries TRBV19 and TRBJ1-1; tentatively, D is TRBD1 (5 bases). Deletions cut 0 bases from V and 8 bases from J, with 10 bases between. This CDR3 comprises 13 residues. Germline-derived CDR1 and CDR2 are LNHDA and SQIVND (reference sequence). This CDR3 is CASSIEGAREAFF. In DNA, the CDR3 is TGTGCCAGTAGTATAGAAGGGGCCCGCGAAGCTTTCTTT.

The genes are TRBV10-3 and TRBJ2-5; no definite D call. The germline V and J ends were trimmed by 4 bases and 3 bases, with 6 bases remaining between them. This CDR3 contains 12 residues. Looked up from germline, CDR1 is ENHRY and CDR2 is SYGVKD. The CDR3 DNA sequence: TGTGCCATCAGTGCTGAGAAAGAGACCCAGTACTTC. This encodes CAISAEKETQYF.

This rearrangement joins TRBV9 to TRBJ2-2; the match to TRBD1 covers 7 bases. This CDR3 is 16 amino acids long. After removal of 3 bases from V and 6 bases from J, the junction contained 11 bases not matched to a gene. CDR1 and CDR2 (germline): SGDLS, YYNGEE. CDR3 loop: CASSGRTGPAAGELFF. CDR3 DNA sequence: TGTGCCAGCAGCGGACGGACAGGCCCGGCGGCCGGGGAGCTGTTTTTT.

The chain couples TRBV29-1 to TRBJ2-2; TRBD1 is a possible D gene (6 bases). The germline gives CDR1 SQVTM, CDR2 ANQGSEA. Trimming took 7 bases from V and 4 from J, leaving 16 bases between them. The CDR3 totals 14 residues. CDR3 in amino acids: CSASRGDGTGELFF. Written as DNA, the CDR3 is TGCAGCGCGTCCAGGGGTGACGGCACCGGGGAGCTGTTTTTT.

The rearrangement joins TRBV18 to TRBJ2-1, with D possibly being TRBD2 (5 bases). Germline-derived CDR1 and CDR2 are KGHSH and LQKENI. The CDR3 totals 16 residues. V lost 3 bases, J lost 0 bases, and 12 bases lay in between. The CDR3 spells CASSPEVLSSYNEQFF. Written as DNA, the CDR3 is TGTGCCAGCTCACCGGAGGTCCTAAGCTCCTACAATGAGCAGTTCTTC. Based on the CDR3 plus reference TRBV18 and TRBJ2-1, the full variable domain is NAGVMQNPRHLVRRRGQEARLRCSPMKGHSHVYWYRQLPEEGLKFMVYLQKENIIDESGMPKERFSAEFPKEGPSILRIQQVVRGDSAAYFCASSPEVLSSYNEQFFGPGTRLTVL.

The chain uses TRBV11-2 and TRBJ2-7; D is possibly TRBD2 (6 bases). With 5 bases removed from V and 0 bases from J, the gap between germline ends came to 20 bases. CDR3 length: 17 residues. Germline CDR1 and CDR2: SGHAT and FQNNGV. The CDR3 spells CASSESPGGVVSYEQYF. The CDR3 DNA follows: TGTGCCAGCAGCGAGTCCCCGGGCGGGGTAGTCTCCTACGAGCAGTACTTC.

The V and J genes are TRBV19 and TRBJ1-1; weak D call: TRBD1 (5 bases). Trimming cost V 7 bases and J 2 bases, with 20 bases left between them. Germline V CDR1 and CDR2: LNHDA, SQIVND (reference sequence). The CDR3 extends over 16 amino acids. The CDR3, as DNA: TGTGCCAGTACCGCGGGACCGGCGCCCCGTAACACTGAAGCTTTCTTT. Its protein is CASTAGPAPRNTEAFF.

This clone has just one count. The chain links TRBV2 to TRBJ1-1; D is perhaps TRBD1 (5 bases). V lost 0 bases, J lost 5 bases, and 13 bases lay in between. The CDR3 runs to 15 residues. The germline V gene encodes CDR1 SNHLY and CDR2 FYNNEI. CDR3 sequence reads: CASSEARPRGTEAFF. CDR3 nucleotide sequence: TGTGCCAGCAGTGAAGCGCGGCCACGGGGGACTGAAGCTTTCTTT.

This clone was found once. The rearrangement links TRBV28 to TRBJ2-5, with 8 bases matching TRBD2. CDR1 MDHEN and CDR2 SYDVKM come from the germline V gene. V lost 5 bases to trimming and J lost 2 bases; unmatched junction nucleotides: 13. This CDR3 contains 17 residues. The CDR3 region is CASSPYTGTRWQETQYF. The CDR3 bases are TGTGCCAGCAGTCCCTACACCGGGACTAGGTGGCAAGAGACCCAGTACTTC.

The CDR3 DNA reads TGTGCCAGCAGCAGGCCCGCGGCCATAGCGGGAGTTAATGAGCAGTTCTTC. This gives the protein CASSRPAAIAGVNEQFF. The V gene is TRBV7-6, the J gene TRBJ2-1; TRBD2 aligns across 9 bases. The trim removed 5 bases at V and 7 bases at J, leaving 15 bases unmatched. CDR1 is SGHVS and CDR2 is FNYEAQ in the germline V gene. CDR3 length: 17 amino acids.

The V gene is TRBV19, the J gene TRBJ2-6; weak D call: TRBD2 (5 bases). The CDR3 is 13 residues long. Trimming took 5 bases from V and 5 from J, leaving 7 bases between them. CDR1 and CDR2 from the germline V gene are LNHDA and SQIVND (reference sequence). The CDR3: CASSRGWANVLTF. CDR3 nucleotide sequence: TGTGCCAGTAGTCGCGGGTGGGCCAACGTCCTGACTTTC.